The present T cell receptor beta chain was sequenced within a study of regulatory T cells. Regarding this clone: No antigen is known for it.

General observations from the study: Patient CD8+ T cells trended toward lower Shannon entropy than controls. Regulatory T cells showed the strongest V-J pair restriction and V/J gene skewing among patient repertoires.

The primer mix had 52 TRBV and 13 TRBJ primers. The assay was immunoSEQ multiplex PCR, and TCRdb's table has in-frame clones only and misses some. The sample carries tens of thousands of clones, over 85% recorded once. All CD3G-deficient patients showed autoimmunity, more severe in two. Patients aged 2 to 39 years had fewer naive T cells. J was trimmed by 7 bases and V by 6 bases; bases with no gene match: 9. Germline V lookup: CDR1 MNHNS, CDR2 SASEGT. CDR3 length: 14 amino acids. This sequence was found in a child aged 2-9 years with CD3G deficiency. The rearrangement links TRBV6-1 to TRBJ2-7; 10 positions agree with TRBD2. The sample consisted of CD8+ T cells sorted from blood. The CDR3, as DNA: TGTGCCAGCAGGCTAGCGGGAGTATTGGGTGAGCAGTACTTC. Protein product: CASRLAGVLGEQYF.